The present T cell receptor (beta chain) was sequenced within a study of Graves' ophthalmopathy and Graves' hyperthyroidism. Across the study: Peripheral blood sampling occurred at initial diagnosis, before any treatment.

CDR1 and CDR2 (germline): DFQATT, SNEGSKA (reference sequence). The V gene end was trimmed by 3 bases and the J gene end by 2 bases; junction bases not matched to a gene: 5. The length of the CDR3 is 16 residues. The sample holds many counts of this clonotype. The target antigen is unknown. Where ophthalmopathy was present, donors had moderate-to-severe activity, CAS ≥3, NOSPECS ≥4 and duration under 3 months. Certain patients, namely those with other autoimmune diseases, uncontrolled infections, pregnancy or lactation, were excluded. Overall study results and limits: The 13-signature model separated ophthalmopathy from stable hyperthyroidism at over 85% sensitivity and roughly 81% specificity.

Amplified material comprised TCR beta CDR3 regions derived from RNA transcripts. Scientists carried out first-round RT-PCR using HTBI primers and then a second-round multiplex PCR. TCRdb processed the multiplex PCR reads anew with MiXCR; each CDR3 protein has one entry. The sample lists 300,000 to 400,000 distinct CDR3 sequences, about a sixth seen once, with 12% in the top ten. Sequenced: peripheral blood. The rearrangement joins TRBV20-1 to TRBJ2-2; 11 bases are a match to TRBD2. This TCR came from an adult man with Graves' ophthalmopathy. The CDR3 DNA follows: TGCAGTGCTAGGGGGGGACTAGCGGTTAACACCGGGGAGCTGTTTTTT. It codes for CSARGGLAVNTGELFF.